This section outlines one T cell receptor beta chain sequence together with its context. Its cognate antigen is unknown. The data originate from a study of T cell repertoires in cytomegalovirus infection. TCRdb reprocessed the reads with MiXCR, giving one entry per CDR3 protein. The sample consists of some 500,000 distinct CDR3 sequences, roughly 43% of them appearing once. Germline-derived CDR1 and CDR2 are LGHNA and YNFKEQ. V trimming: 1 base; J trimming: 4 bases; junction bases outside the gene matches: 7. CDR3 length: 16 residues. V usage is TRBV4-2 and J usage is TRBJ2-3; 8 bases agree with TRBD2. The material was cultured PBMCs, obtained from culture after CMV antigen stimulation. The sequence was obtained from a human donor in good health (CMV status not recorded). Some clones in this sample may be carry-over from other donors' samples. The CDR3 here is CASSQGSGGAPDTQYF. CDR3 in DNA: TGTGCCAGCAGCCAAGGGAGCGGGGGAGCGCCAGATACGCAGTATTTT.